This T cell receptor (beta chain) was sequenced for a study of CD8 T cells in Susac syndrome. The RNA input was 0.5 to 1 ug, and it was reverse transcribed with random hexamers. An immunoSEQ multiplex PCR amplified TCR beta CDR3 over 54 Vbeta and 13 Jbeta. TCRdb independently ran MiXCR on the immunoSEQ multiplex PCR reads; one entry per CDR3 protein. Among some 120,000 distinct CDR3 sequences listed, just under 95% were seen once. Germline assignment: CDR1 LGHNA and CDR2 YSLEER. V lost 5 bases, J lost 5 bases, and 4 bases stayed unmatched. CDR3 size: 14 residues. This receptor was taken from a human donor with Susac syndrome. J is TRBJ2-4 and V is TRBV4-3; 9 bases align to TRBD1. The sequenced material came from CD8+ T cells from PBMCs. The DNA for the CDR3 is TGCGCCAGCAGCTATCGGACAGGGGAAAACATTCAGTACTTC. Encoded protein: CASSYRTGENIQYF.